A selection of T cell receptor beta chains follows, all from one sample in a study of T cells after yellow fever vaccination. TCRdb itself ran the 5' RACE reads through MiXCR, one entry per CDR3 protein. In the table there are over 120,000 distinct CDR3 sequences, under 7% of which are singletons. The sample consisted of CD4+ T cells sorted from PBMCs, taken 10 days after the yellow fever booster vaccination. The receptor source for this set is a man younger than 45 who received the YFV17D yellow fever vaccine. Both conserved end residues are part of each CDR3. A D gene is named only where the DNA matches it firmly. Part of the rows lack a size; the others show once, few, many or a class for expanded clones.

TGTGCCAGCAGCGTAGAAACAGCGGGGTACAATGAGCAGTTCTTC | CASSVETAGYNEQFF | TRBJ2-1 | many | TRBV9 | TRBD2
TGCAGCGTTGAGAGTGTGTCTGGGGCCAACGTCCTGACTTTC | CSVESVSGANVLTF | TRBJ2-6 | many | TRBV29-1 | NA
TGTGCCAGCAGGCCGGGGACTAGCGGGACCTACGAGCAGTACTTC | CASRPGTSGTYEQYF | TRBJ2-7 | many | TRBV12-3/TRBV12-4 | TRBD2
TGTGCCACCAGGAGTTTTTTGCGACTCGACAGCAATCAGCCCCAGCATTTT | CATRSFLRLDSNQPQHF | TRBJ1-5 | many | TRBV15 | NA
TGTGCCAGCTCTCCCATAGCGGGAGGAAGCACAGATACGCAGTATTTT | CASSPIAGGSTDTQYF | TRBJ2-3 | many | TRBV18 | TRBD2
TGTGCCAGCAGTTTTGAACTAGCGGGAGCGGGCATTCAGTACTTC | CASSFELAGAGIQYF | TRBJ2-4 | many | TRBV6-2/TRBV6-3 | TRBD2
TGTGCCAGCAGTCCAACAGGTGATGAGCAGTTCTTC | CASSPTGDEQFF | TRBJ2-1 | few | TRBV7-2 | NA
TGCGCCAGCAGCCATCTTGGGAACGGGGAGCTGTTTTTT | CASSHLGNGELFF | TRBJ2-2 | many | TRBV4-3 | NA
TGTGCCAGCAGTATGGGAGGGGAAGAGACCCAGTACTTC | CASSMGGEETQYF | TRBJ2-5 | NA | TRBV2 | TRBD2
TGCAGTGCTACTGGGGCTGGACCTAACACTGAAGCTTTCTTT | CSATGAGPNTEAFF | TRBJ1-1 | many | TRBV20-1 | NA
TGTGCCAGTAAGGGAGGGACAGGCGGCTACACCTTC | CASKGGTGGYTF | TRBJ1-2 | few | TRBV19 | TRBD1
TGTGCCAGCAGCTTCGCAGGGGAAAATTCACCCCTCCACTTT | CASSFAGENSPLHF | TRBJ1-6 | many | TRBV7-2 | NA
TGCAGTGCTAGCGCACGGCTAAAAGTCATCGAAGCTTTCTTT | CSASARLKVIEAFF | TRBJ1-1 | NA | TRBV20-1 | NA
TGTGCCAGCAGTGAATCAAGCAGCTTAGTTTCACCCCTCCACTTT | CASSESSSLVSPLHF | TRBJ1-6 | many | TRBV25-1 | NA
TGTGCCAGCAGTGAAAGGAGGGGCCGAACTAGGGCTTTCTTT | CASSERRGRTRAFF | TRBJ1-1 | NA | TRBV25-1 | NA
TGTGCCAGCGAACGACAGGTACAAGAGACCCAGTACTTC | CASERQVQETQYF | TRBJ2-5 | many | TRBV18 | NA
TGTGCCAGCAGCCACTACACCGGGGAGCTGTTTTTT | CASSHYTGELFF | TRBJ2-2 | few | TRBV7-2 | NA
TGCAGTCCTTCGGAACTCAACACTGAAGCTTTCTTT | CSPSELNTEAFF | TRBJ1-1 | NA | TRBV20-1 | NA
TGTGCCAGCAGTCTTGGGACAGGCAGCTCCTACGAGCAGTACTTC | CASSLGTGSSYEQYF | TRBJ2-7 | many | TRBV28 | TRBD1
TGCGCCAGCACGGGGACAGGGGTTTATAATTCACCCCTCCACTTT | CASTGTGVYNSPLHF | TRBJ1-6 | NA | TRBV10-2 | TRBD1
TGTGCCAGCAGCTTAGCTGGTAGCGGGAGGGCCGACACCGGGGAGCTGTTTTTT | CASSLAGSGRADTGELFF | TRBJ2-2 | many | TRBV7-2 | TRBD2
TGTGCCAGCAGCCTAGCGGGAGGCGGAGGGGAGCTGTTTTTT | CASSLAGGGGELFF | TRBJ2-2 | many | TRBV12-3/TRBV12-4 | TRBD2
TGCGCCAGCAGTCAATTCCTCTCTGGACAGGGCGCGAACACCGGGGAGCTGTTTTTT | CASSQFLSGQGANTGELFF | TRBJ2-2 | many | TRBV23-1 | TRBD1
TGTGCCAGCAGTGAACTTAGCGGGAGTTACAATGAGCAGTTCTTC | CASSELSGSYNEQFF | TRBJ2-1 | many | TRBV25-1 | TRBD2
TGCGCCAGCAGGAGCCGGGACAGGGCTCCCTACGAGCAGTACTTC | CASRSRDRAPYEQYF | TRBJ2-7 | many | TRBV5-1 | TRBD1
TGTGCCAGCAGCAAACGGGTCCAAGAGACCCAGTACTTC | CASSKRVQETQYF | TRBJ2-5 | NA | TRBV11-1 | NA
TGTGCCAGCAGCTTAGAGGGAGTTAACTACGAGCAGTACTTC | CASSLEGVNYEQYF | TRBJ2-7 | many | TRBV7-2 | NA
TGTGCCAGCAGCCCACGGCGCGGGATTGGGACAGATACGCAGTATTTT | CASSPRRGIGTDTQYF | TRBJ2-3 | NA | TRBV7-2 | NA
TGTGCCAGCAGCCAAGAGGCGTTAGCGGGGGACTTTAAGCAGTACTTC | CASSQEALAGDFKQYF | TRBJ2-7 | NA | TRBV3-1 | TRBD2
TGTGCCAGCAGCTTGGGGGGTGGCGGGAGGTCCTACGAGCAGTACTTC | CASSLGGGGRSYEQYF | TRBJ2-7 | NA | TRBV5-4 | TRBD2
TGCAGTGCCGGGGGCCCAGCTGGCTACACCTTC | CSAGGPAGYTF | TRBJ1-2 | few | TRBV20-1 | NA
TGTGCCAGCACCTTCTCGACAGGGCCTATGAACACTGAAGCTTTCTTT | CASTFSTGPMNTEAFF | TRBJ1-1 | many | TRBV12-3/TRBV12-4 | TRBD1
TGTGCCAGTAGTATGCCCGAGCGGAGGAACACCGGGGAGCTGTTTTTT | CASSMPERRNTGELFF | TRBJ2-2 | many | TRBV19 | NA
TGTGCCAGTAGTATAAATTCAGGGAGGAACGAGCAGTACTTC | CASSINSGRNEQYF | TRBJ2-7 | NA | TRBV19 | NA
TGCAGTACCACATGGGGCGGGACGGGAGATACGCAGTATTTT | CSTTWGGTGDTQYF | TRBJ2-3 | many | TRBV20-1 | NA
TGCGCCAGCAGGCACTTGACTAGCGGGAGTACAGATACGCAGTATTTT | CASRHLTSGSTDTQYF | TRBJ2-3 | many | TRBV10-2 | TRBD2
TGTGCCAGCAGCGAAGGTACTAGCGGGAGGAAAGAGACCCAGTACTTC | CASSEGTSGRKETQYF | TRBJ2-5 | NA | TRBV21-1 | NA
TGTGCCAGCAGCAAAGGGACTTACAATGAGCAGTTCTTC | CASSKGTYNEQFF | TRBJ2-1 | few | TRBV7-2 | NA
TGTGCCAGCAGTTACTCGGGAACTCACAATGAGCAGTTCTTC | CASSYSGTHNEQFF | TRBJ2-1 | many | TRBV6-2/TRBV6-3 | NA
TGTGCCAGCAGCCATCTGAAAGATTACAATGAGCAGTTCTTC | CASSHLKDYNEQFF | TRBJ2-1 | many | TRBV14 | NA
TGCAGTGCGGGGTCGCTACAAGAGACCCAGTACTTC | CSAGSLQETQYF | TRBJ2-5 | few | TRBV20-1 | NA
TGCGCCAGCCATGAGGGGAAAGCTAACTATGGCTACACCTTC | CASHEGKANYGYTF | TRBJ1-2 | many | TRBV5-1 | NA
TGTGCCAGTTCGTCGGCGGGAGTGTTTGATACGCAGTATTTT | CASSSAGVFDTQYF | TRBJ2-3 | many | TRBV27 | TRBD2
TGTGCCAGCAGTTACATACAGGGGAACGAGCAGTACTTC | CASSYIQGNEQYF | TRBJ2-7 | many | TRBV6-5 | TRBD1